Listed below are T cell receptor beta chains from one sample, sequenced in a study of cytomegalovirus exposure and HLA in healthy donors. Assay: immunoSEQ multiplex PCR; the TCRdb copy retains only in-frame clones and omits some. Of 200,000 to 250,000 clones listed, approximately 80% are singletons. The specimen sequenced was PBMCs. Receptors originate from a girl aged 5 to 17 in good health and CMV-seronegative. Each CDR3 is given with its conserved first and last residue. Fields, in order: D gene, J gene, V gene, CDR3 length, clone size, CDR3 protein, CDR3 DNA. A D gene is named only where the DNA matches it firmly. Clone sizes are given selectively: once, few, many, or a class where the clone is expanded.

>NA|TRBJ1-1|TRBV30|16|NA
CAWSLSTGIGSTEAFF
TGTGCCTGGAGCCTATCGACGGGGATCGGCTCCACTGAAGCTTTCTTT
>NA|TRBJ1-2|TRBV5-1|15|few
CASSLGPGANYGYTF
TGCGCCAGCAGCTTGGGACCGGGGGCTAACTATGGCTACACCTTC
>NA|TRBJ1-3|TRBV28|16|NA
CASSITGYFGGNTIYF
TGTGCCAGCAGTATTACAGGGTATTTCGGTGGAAACACCATATATTTT
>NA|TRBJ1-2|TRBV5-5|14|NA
CASSLGPGSGGYTF
TGTGCCAGCAGCTTGGGCCCAGGGTCTGGTGGCTACACCTTC
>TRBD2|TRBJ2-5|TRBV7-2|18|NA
CASSSVLGLAGGSETQYF
TGTGCCAGCAGCTCCGTCCTGGGACTAGCGGGGGGTAGTGAGACCCAGTACTTC
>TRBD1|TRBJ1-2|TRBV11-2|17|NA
CASSLFRQGAANYGYTF
TGTGCCAGCAGCTTATTTCGACAGGGGGCGGCTAACTATGGCTACACCTTC
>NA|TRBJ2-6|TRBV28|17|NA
CASSLGQRSSGANVLTF
TGTGCCAGCAGTTTAGGGCAGAGAAGCTCTGGGGCCAACGTCCTGACTTTC
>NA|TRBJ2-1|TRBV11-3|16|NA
CASSSTFEPPGDEQFF
TGTGCCAGCAGCTCCACCTTCGAACCGCCGGGGGATGAGCAGTTCTTC
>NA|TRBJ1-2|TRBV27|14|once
CASSFRLRGEGYTF
TGTGCCAGCAGTTTTAGACTCCGGGGTGAAGGCTACACCTTC
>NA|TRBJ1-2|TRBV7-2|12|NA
CASSLSDYGYTF
TGTGCCAGCAGCTTATCAGACTATGGCTACACCTTC
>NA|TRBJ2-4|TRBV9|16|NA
CASSVDGGLAKNIQYF
TGTGCCAGCAGCGTAGATGGAGGGCTGGCCAAAAACATTCAGTACTTC
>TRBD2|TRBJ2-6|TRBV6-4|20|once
CASSRSFGLAGFLGANVLTF
TGTGCCAGCAGTAGGTCGTTCGGACTAGCGGGTTTCCTAGGGGCCAACGTCCTGACTTTC
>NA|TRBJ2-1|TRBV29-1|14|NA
CSGERGRSPNEQFF
TGCAGCGGGGAAAGGGGCCGGTCGCCCAATGAGCAGTTCTTC
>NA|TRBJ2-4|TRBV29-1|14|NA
CSVFRAGRENIQYF
TGCAGCGTTTTTCGAGCGGGTAGAGAAAACATTCAGTACTTC
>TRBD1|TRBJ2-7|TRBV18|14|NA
CASSPPGTGGEQYF
TGTGCCAGCTCACCACCGGGGACAGGGGGCGAGCAGTACTTC
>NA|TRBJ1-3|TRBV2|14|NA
CASSDQRAGNTIYF
TGTGCCAGCAGTGATCAGAGGGCTGGAAACACCATATATTTT
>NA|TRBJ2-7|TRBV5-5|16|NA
CASSLGGQALWDEQYF
TGTGCCAGCAGCTTGGGAGGGCAGGCCCTTTGGGACGAGCAGTACTTC
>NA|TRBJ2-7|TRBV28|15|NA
CASSLGLLPSYEQYF
TGTGCCAGCAGTTTAGGACTCCTCCCGTCCTACGAGCAGTACTTC
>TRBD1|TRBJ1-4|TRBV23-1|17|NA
CASRRTGTDLINEKLFF
TGCGCCAGCAGACGCACCGGGACAGATCTCATTAATGAAAAACTGTTTTTT
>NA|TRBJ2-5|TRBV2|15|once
CASSVFSGAQETQYF
TGTGCCAGCAGTGTTTTTAGCGGAGCACAAGAGACCCAGTACTTC
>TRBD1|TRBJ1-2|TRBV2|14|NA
CASSPDRGDYGYTF
TGTGCCAGCAGCCCGGACAGGGGGGACTATGGCTACACCTTC
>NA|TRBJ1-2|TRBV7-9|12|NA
CASSVRTGGYTF
TGTGCCAGCAGCGTGCGCACGGGGGGCTACACCTTC
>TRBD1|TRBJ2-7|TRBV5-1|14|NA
CASSFSTGNYEQYF
TGCGCCAGCAGCTTTTCGACAGGGAATTACGAGCAGTACTTC
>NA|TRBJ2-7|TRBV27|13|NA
CASSSGGSYEQYF
TGTGCCAGCAGTTCAGGGGGGTCCTACGAGCAGTACTTC
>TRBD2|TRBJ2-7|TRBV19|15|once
CASQTSGGTSYEQYF
TGTGCCAGCCAGACTAGCGGGGGGACCTCCTACGAGCAGTACTTC
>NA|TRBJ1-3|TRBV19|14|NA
CASSDDRPQNTIYF
TGTGCCAGTAGTGACGACAGACCCCAAAACACCATATATTTT
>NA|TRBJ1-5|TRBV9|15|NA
CASSVGGGRDQPQHF
TGTGCCAGCAGCGTAGGGGGGGGGCGGGATCAGCCCCAGCATTTT
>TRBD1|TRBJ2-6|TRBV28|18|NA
CASSHRTGRGSGANVLTF
TGTGCCAGCAGCCACCGGACAGGACGAGGGTCTGGGGCCAACGTCCTGACTTTC
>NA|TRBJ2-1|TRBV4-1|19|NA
CASSRVLRGASSSYNEQFF
TGCGCCAGCAGCCGTGTTCTCAGAGGCGCAAGCAGCTCCTACAATGAGCAGTTCTTC
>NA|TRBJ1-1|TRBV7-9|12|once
CSSFGGPPEAFF
TGTTCCTCCTTCGGGGGTCCTCCTGAAGCTTTCTTT
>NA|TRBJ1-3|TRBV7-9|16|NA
CASSFRDSNPGNTIYF
TGTGCCAGCAGCTTCCGAGACAGCAATCCTGGAAACACCATATATTTT
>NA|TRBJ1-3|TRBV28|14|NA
CASSFRGSGNTIYF
TGTGCCAGCAGTTTTAGGGGTTCTGGAAACACCATATATTTT
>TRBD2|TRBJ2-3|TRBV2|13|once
CASNGGYTDTQYF
TGTGCCAGCAACGGGGGGTACACAGATACGCAGTATTTT
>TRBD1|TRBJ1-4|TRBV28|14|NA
CASVTGTVNEKLFF
TGTGCCAGCGTTACCGGGACAGTTAATGAAAAACTGTTTTTT
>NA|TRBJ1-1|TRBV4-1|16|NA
CASSQGRREVNTEAFF
TGCGCCAGCAGCCAAGGGCGGCGGGAAGTGAACACTGAAGCTTTCTTT
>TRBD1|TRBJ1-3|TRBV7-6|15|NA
CASSLGQGAGNTIYF
TGTGCCAGCAGCTTAGGACAGGGAGCTGGAAACACCATATATTTT
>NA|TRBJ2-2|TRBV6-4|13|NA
CASSDRTTGELFF
TGTGCCAGCAGTGATAGAACCACCGGGGAGCTGTTTTTT
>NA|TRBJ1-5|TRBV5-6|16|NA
CASSLGQGISNQPQHF
TGTGCCAGCAGCTTGGGGCAGGGGATTAGCAATCAGCCCCAGCATTTT
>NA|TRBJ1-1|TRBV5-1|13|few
CASSLVGATEAFF
TGCGCCAGCAGCTTGGTGGGGGCGACTGAAGCTTTCTTT
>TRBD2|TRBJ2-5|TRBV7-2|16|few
CASSLWVSGAPETQYF
TGTGCCAGCAGCTTATGGGTTAGCGGGGCCCCAGAGACCCAGTACTTC
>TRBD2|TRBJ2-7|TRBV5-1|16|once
CASSVDLAGVSYEQYF
TGCGCCAGCAGCGTTGACCTAGCGGGCGTTTCCTACGAGCAGTACTTC
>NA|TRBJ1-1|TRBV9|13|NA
CASSVFVDTEAFF
TGTGCCAGCAGCGTATTCGTTGACACTGAAGCTTTCTTT